The clone carrying this TCR beta chain was seen ten or more times. The sample is drawn from a study of T-cell memory formation after mild COVID-19. Trimming pared 5 bases from V and 4 bases from J, leaving 18 bases between. This CDR3 spans 16 amino acids. From germline, CDR1 is SEHNR and CDR2 FQNEAQ (reference sequence). With constant-segment primers, 5'RACE yielded cDNA libraries of TCR alpha and TCR beta that carried sample barcodes and UMIs. One entry per CDR3 protein results from TCRdb running MiXCR on the 5' RACE reads. The sample yields under 35,000 distinct CDR3 sequences, around 16% seen once.

The J gene is TRBJ2-1, the V gene TRBV7-9, with D possibly matching TRBD1 (5 bases). Sequencing was done on a sample of PBMCs or a T cell subset sorted from them (not recorded which). The receptor comes from an adult who had mild COVID-19 (a few samples of this study predate the infection). Cell type and time point are not known. CDR3 bases: TGTGCCAGCAGCGACGATAGGGGCGCGCTTTACAATGAGCAGTTCTTC. This gives the protein CASSDDRGALYNEQFF.